This T cell receptor beta chain originates from a study of OX40 agonist ivuxolimab in advanced cancers. Describing the broader study: The costimulatory receptor OX40 (CD134) was targeted by ivuxolimab, a fully human IgG2 agonistic monoclonal antibody. In the dose-escalation cohort, more than 80% of patients were male, and the mean age was approximately 60 years with a range of roughly 20 to 85. Of the roughly 50 dose-escalation patients, hepatocellular carcinoma was present in 19, melanoma in approximately 15, renal cell carcinoma in 9 and head and neck cancer in 9. Intravenous ivuxolimab was administered to patients every 2 weeks at six dose levels: 0.01, 0.1, 0.3, 1.5, 3 and 10 mg/kg. Patients were allowed to have had prior anti-PD-1, anti-PD-L1 or anti-CTLA-4 therapy, and 40% to 45% of the dose-escalation patients had been treated with checkpoint inhibitors. The paper covers the monotherapy dose-escalation part of the phase I ivuxolimab trial, which included N ≈ 50 patients. Peripheral TCRbeta sequencing was intended to test whether TCR sequence diversity was altered and clonal T-cell expansion was caused by ivuxolimab. Partial responses occurred in three dose-escalation patients, of whom one had hepatocellular carcinoma and two had cutaneous melanoma. The study at large found these results: In partial responders in the 0.1-3.0 mg/kg groups, normalized peripheral clonal expansion was found to be among the lowest, especially among CD8+ T cells. Which antigens the clonally expanded peripheral T cells were specific for was not determined. After ivuxolimab, CD8+ T cells had more expanded clones than CD4+ T cells on average. At doses of 0.1 to 3.0 mg/kg, clonal expansion of both CD4+ and CD8+ blood T cells was observed from baseline to week 6. Low levels of normalized T-cell clonal expansion were also seen in some patients who did not respond.

V sheds 2 bases and J sheds 7 bases, leaving 15 bases between their ends. Measured from the cysteine to the phenylalanine, the CDR3 is 15 residues long. The only DNA kept is the CDR3, 45 bases in frame from the first base. The germline V gene sets CDR1 to MNHEY and CDR2 to SVGAGI. Genomic DNA was isolated from the sorted cells so that the TCRbeta CDR3 region could be sequenced. The immunoSEQ Assay was used to sequence the TCRbeta CDR3 regions. Sourced from immuneACCESS, this table was stored by TCRdb with only in-frame sequences that have V and J called. A share of the clones is absent; for the studies checked, an unresolved V gene accounts for under half, and the remainder has no known explanation. The sample yields over 65,000 clones; 86% were counted once. Approximately 6.5% of the sample goes to the ten largest clones. Points on this clone: Its specific antigen is unknown. No qualities accompany the bases; no much larger clone lies one base away.

Patients with a history of autoimmune disease or receiving systemic immunosuppression were excluded from the trial. In every dose cohort, peripheral blood was drawn for TCR sequencing at baseline, cycle 4 day 1, and cycle 7 day 1. The samples were drawn from a first-in-human, open-label, multicenter phase I dose-escalation trial of ivuxolimab. Adults with locally advanced or metastatic head and neck squamous cell, hepatocellular, melanoma or renal cell carcinoma were enrolled in the trial. Before TCR sequencing, CD4+ and CD8+ T cells were separately sorted from peripheral blood. The rearrangement joined TRBV6-5 to TRBJ2-1, with a tentative D call of TRBD1 or TRBD2, each matching 6 bases. This sequence originates from an adult with an advanced solid tumor such as melanoma, head and neck, liver or kidney cancer. The input for sequencing was CD4+ or CD8+ T cells sorted from blood, taken in a trial of the OX40 agonist ivuxolimab. The DNA sequence is as follows: TGTGCCAGCAGTTACGGGGGCTCCGGGGGAAATGAGCAGTTCTTC. Translated, this gives CASSYGGSGGNEQFF.